Sequencing of this T cell receptor beta chain was carried out in a study of shared clonotypes between healthy human individuals (dated by TCRdb to about 2020). A note on the overall study: A few men and a couple of women, aged 18 to 49 years, made up the cohort. For each donor, three plates each were used for CD4 naive and CD4 memory, two plates were used for CD8 naive, and one plate was used for CD8 memory. To estimate repertoire size and how much clonotypes are shared between individuals, the study performed deep sequencing of blood TCR repertoires from a few healthy adults. Libraries were prepared and TCR repertoires were sequenced by different laboratories using diverse techniques, in order to increase sequencing depth and limit assay-specific biases. Each donor's leukapheresis produced roughly between roughly 0.9 and 8.9 billion PBMCs. The paper as a whole reports these results and caveats: Only blood was sampled, and tissue TCR repertoires likely differ from those in blood. Clonotypes shared by all four sorted-subset donors showed higher generation probabilities than non-shared clonotypes. Sharing across a few donors was observed for around 5% of naive CD4, 3% to 4% of naive CD8, over 2% of memory CD4, and approximately 0.41% of memory CD8 clonotypes. Incomplete sequencing was indicated by rarefaction of sorted-subset datasets, despite the large sequencing depth. Estimated clonotype richness was generally larger for naive than for memory subsets. Based on pairwise subsampling, the degree of clonotype sharing among donors was expected to be affected by sequencing depth. The small number of donors limited the genetic and exposure-history diversity represented.

V is clipped by 0 bases and J by 3 bases, and the sequence between their germline boundaries is 9 bases long. From a lookup of the germline V gene, CDR1 and CDR2 are SGHRS and YFSETQ. The CDR3 starts with the cysteine, ends with the phenylalanine, and has 14 residues. Of all the DNA, just the CDR3 is kept, 42 bases in frame from base 1. In regard to this clone: What antigen it recognizes has not been identified. No base quality values were provided; no much bigger clone lies one nucleotide off.

Using the deep immunoSEQ assay, multiplex PCR amplified TCR CDR3 regions from genomic DNA. Genomic DNA extracted from each cell subset was distributed evenly over all wells of several immunoSEQ 96-well plates, and each plate served as one replicate. For sorted subsets, about 220 ng of genomic DNA, equivalent to 30,000 or so T cell genomes, went into each replicate PCR. Purified libraries were measured with a Qubit 3.0 fluorometer, size-checked on a Bioanalyzer 2100, and measured again with the KAPA Library Quantification kit. A separate single-read 150-cycle Illumina NextSeq 550 flow cell was used to sequence each immunoSEQ 96-well plate. Processing in the source paper ran as follows. Because only junctional sequences without quality scores were contained in the immunoSEQ output, filtering matching that applied to full-length reads could not be performed. To assign V/J genes and CDR3, sequences were annotated against IMGT germline references using PyIR, a Python wrapper for IgBLAST v1.9. Reads with weak V/J assignments (E-value above 1e-6), missing CDR3, stop codons, out-of-frame junctions, or ambiguous translated residues were removed. A V3J clonotype was defined by an identical inferred V gene, J gene, and CDR3 amino acid sequence. To compute the percentage overlap between repertoires, the number of shared unique clonotypes was divided by the size of the smaller repertoire. Repertoire richness was assessed with RTK rarefaction, the Chao1 estimator, and Recon v2.1 estimates of unobserved clonotypes. Generation probabilities for all TCRbeta clonotypes obtained by the gDNA method from several donors were computed using OLGA. Not all clones reach the TCRdb copy of this immuneACCESS table, which keeps in-frame sequences only. Checked studies attribute under half of the gap to unresolved V genes and leave the rest unexplained. The V and J calls and clone size were taken over from that table, and D and trimming were inferred from the DNA. The sample yields more than 1.2 million clones; 98% were counted once. The top ten clones comprise approximately 0.4% of the sample.

The donors were healthy, HIV-negative adults with no recently reported acute infections or vaccinations. Every donor was a Caucasian adult living in Nashville, Tennessee, USA. CD4+ T cells were enriched by magnetic negative selection; naive cells were then positively selected on CD45RA, and the negative fraction formed the memory subset. Blood was collected by leukapheresis, and PBMCs were isolated by Ficoll-Histopaque density gradient centrifugation and then cryopreserved in liquid nitrogen vapor phase. Analytical flow cytometry was used to check the purity and quantity of every magnetically sorted T cell population. Genomic DNA was isolated from each sorted fraction and quantified by UV absorbance on a Nanodrop 2000c.

In this chain, TRBV5-1 is recombined with TRBJ1-1, with the D gene not clear enough to name. Sequencing was done on a sample of naive CD4+ T cells sorted from blood. Explained via the paper, the cell subset or site label denotes: CD45RA+ positively selected. The sequence derives from a man aged 30 to 39 in good health. Read as DNA, the sequence is TGCGCCAGCAGCTTGGCTTCGACGGACACTGAAGCTTTCTTT. Translated, this gives CASSLASTDTEAFF.